The clone carrying this TCR beta chain was recorded many times. Its antigen is still unknown. The entry originates in a study of T cells in Graves' hyperthyroidism and ophthalmopathy. Findings of the study overall: Ophthalmopathy was identified by the model a median about 6.8 months ahead of onset. In blood, most of the thyroid clonotypes expanded above 0.001 were also present.

What was amplified from RNA transcripts were TCR beta CDR3 regions. In the first-round RT-PCR of the TCR CDR3, the HTBI primer set was used. Via MiXCR, TCRdb re-called the multiplex PCR reads, giving one row per CDR3 protein. There are roughly 840,000 distinct CDR3 sequences in the sample; 35% to 40% occur only once, and 8% to 9% lies in the top ten. CDR1 and CDR2 (germline): SGHKS, YYEKEE (reference sequence). The ends were cut back, 1 base at V and 2 bases at J, with 12 bases in the middle. The CDR3 is 15 amino acids. Uncontrolled infection, other autoimmune disease, pregnancy or lactation barred patients from enrollment. The PBMCs were sourced from fresh peripheral blood (approximately 9.6 ml).

This receptor was identified in a young man with Graves' hyperthyroidism. Sequencing was carried out using blood. The gene calls are TRBV5-5 and TRBJ1-2, with D possibly TRBD1 on 5 matching bases. The CDR3 spells CASSLTGTGNYGYTF. CDR3 bases: TGTGCCAGCAGCTTGACTGGGACGGGAAACTATGGCTACACCTTC.